The text below deals with one TCR beta chain. The CDR3 spans 18 residues. CDR1 is SGHTA and CDR2 is FQGNSA in the germline V gene. After removal of 2 bases from V and 6 bases from J, the junction contained 11 bases not matched to a gene. Replicate PCRs for sorted subsets used around 200 ng DNA; this equaled about 30,000 T cell genomes. Libraries were prepared by immunoSEQ multiplex PCR; TCRdb keeps only in-frame clonotypes and omits some of them. The sample carries 800,000 to 1,200,000 clones, approximately 80% recorded once. This specimen comes from a study of shared clonotypes between healthy human individuals. As for the study in general: In total, the donors were a couple of women and three men aged 18 to 49. Used for every donor were three CD4 naive, three CD4 memory, two CD8 naive and one CD8 memory plate.

Naive CD45RA+ and memory CD45RA-negative subsets were split from CD4+ cells. The sequenced sample was memory CD4+ T cells from PBMCs. Subset reported: CD45RA-negative fraction. The chain has TRBV7-2 and TRBJ2-3; 13 nucleotides line up with TRBD2. The sequence was collected from a man between 18 and 29 years old in good health. Some clones in this sample may be carry-over from other donors' samples. This CDR3 reads CASSLYGLAGASGDTQYF. CDR3 nucleotide sequence: TGTGCCAGCAGCTTATATGGACTAGCGGGAGCAAGCGGTGATACGCAGTATTTT.